One and the same sample provided the 7 T cell receptor beta chains below, sequenced in a study of blood T cells in healthy people across ages. Combining a sample-barcoded 5' primer with a J-beta primer mix, a second PCR ran for about 6 to 11 cycles. Each CDR3 protein is one row after TCRdb ran MiXCR on the 5' RACE reads. The sample lists hundreds of thousands of distinct CDR3 sequences, approximately 25% occurring once. The same sample was also used in a study of T cells of mothers and their children.

Sequenced material: blood. The source is a boy younger than 18 in good health.

The chain joins TRBV4-2 to TRBJ2-7; the D is unclear. V lost 1 base and J 2 bases, leaving 18 bases between the germline ends. This CDR3 region has 17 residues. CDR1 and CDR2 from the germline V gene are LGHNA and YNFKEQ. The CDR3 DNA sequence: TGTGCCAGCAGCCAAGGGGCAGGCTTCACCATCCCCTACGAGCAGTACTTC. Its translation: CASSQGAGFTIPYEQYF.

The chain combines TRBV5-6 with TRBJ2-7; D not resolved. V was clipped by 4 bases and J by 6 bases, with 14 bases between them. CDR3 length equals 13 residues. CDR1 is SGHDT and CDR2 is YYEEEE in the germline V gene. Here the CDR3 DNA reads TGTGCCAGCAGCCTGGGCGGTGGTGGCGAGCAGTACTTC. Translating gives CASSLGGGGEQYF. The entire variable domain, with the rest obtained from reference TRBV5-6 and TRBJ2-7, is as follows: DAGVTQSPTHLIKTRGQQVTLRCSPKSGHDTVSWYQQALGQGPQFIFQYYEEEERQRGNFPDRFSGHQFPNYSSELNVNALLLGDSALYLCASSLGGGGEQYFGPGTRLTVT.

This clonotype was seen only a few times. The J gene is TRBJ2-2, the V gene TRBV5-1, with unresolved D. The CDR3 has 14 amino acids. The germline V gene encodes CDR1 SGHRS and CDR2 YFSETQ. Trimming left V 1 base short and J 2 bases short, with 6 bases between. CDR3 amino acids: CASSLYPNTGELFF. CDR3 sequence (DNA): TGCGCCAGCAGCTTGTATCCTAACACCGGGGAGCTGTTTTTT.

As to this clonotype: Compared with germline, one end of the junction differs, possibly owing to a read error. J is TRBJ2-5 and V is TRBV7-9; 7 nucleotides align to TRBD1. CDR3 size: 13 residues. CDR1 SEHNR and CDR2 FQNEAQ come from the germline V gene (reference sequence). CDR3 nucleotide sequence: TGTGCCAGCAGCCCACAGGGGTTTGAGACTCAGTACTTC. Amino acids: CASSPQGFETQYF. Full variable domain (outside the CDR3, taken from reference TRBV7-9 and TRBJ2-5): DTGVSQNPRHKITKRGQNVTFRCDPISEHNRLYWYRQTLGQGPEFLTYFQNEAQLEKSRLLSDRFSAERPKGSFSTLEIQRTEQGDSAMYLCASSPQGFETQYFGPGTRLLVL.

This clonotype has just a few counts. This chain links TRBV5-1 with TRBJ1-5; the D gene is possibly TRBD1 (6 bases). The CDR3 runs 15 residues. The V gene's germline CDR1 is SGHRS and CDR2 YFSETQ. Trimming pared 0 bases from V and 5 bases from J, leaving 12 bases between. CDR3 coding DNA: TGCGCCAGCAGCTTGGACCAGGGGCTGGATCAGCCCCAGCATTTT. Its translation: CASSLDQGLDQPQHF.

This clonotype was counted a few times. The V call is TRBV4-1, the J call TRBJ2-2, with 8 bases that match TRBD2. The CDR3 length is 17 residues. J gave up 5 bases and V 0 bases, and 8 bases lay outside the gene matches. CDR1 and CDR2 from the germline V gene are MGHRA and YSYEKL. This CDR3 reads CASSQDTGGRLTGELFF. The CDR3 DNA reads TGCGCCAGCAGCCAAGATACCGGCGGGAGGTTAACCGGGGAGCTGTTTTTT.

This chain uses TRBV7-3 with TRBJ2-2; 14 bases map to TRBD2. V gave up 2 bases and J gave up 5 bases; unmatched junction bases: 4. The CDR3 covers 17 residues. From germline, CDR1 is SGHTA and CDR2 FQGTGA. The CDR3 region has the DNA TGTGCCAGCAGCTTAGGGACTAGCGGGGGACGGACCGGGGAGCTGTTTTTT. It specifies CASSLGTSGGRTGELFF.